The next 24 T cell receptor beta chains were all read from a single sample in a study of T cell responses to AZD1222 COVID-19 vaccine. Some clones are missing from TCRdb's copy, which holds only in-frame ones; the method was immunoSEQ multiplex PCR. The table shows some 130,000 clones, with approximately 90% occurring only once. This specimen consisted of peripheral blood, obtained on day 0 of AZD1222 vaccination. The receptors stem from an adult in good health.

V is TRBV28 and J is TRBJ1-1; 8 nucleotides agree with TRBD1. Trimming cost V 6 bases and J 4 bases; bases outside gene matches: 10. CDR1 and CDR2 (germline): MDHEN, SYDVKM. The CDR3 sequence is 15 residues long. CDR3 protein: CASRSQTGEGTEAFF. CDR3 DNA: TGTGCCAGCAGGAGCCAGACAGGGGAGGGCACTGAAGCTTTCTTT.

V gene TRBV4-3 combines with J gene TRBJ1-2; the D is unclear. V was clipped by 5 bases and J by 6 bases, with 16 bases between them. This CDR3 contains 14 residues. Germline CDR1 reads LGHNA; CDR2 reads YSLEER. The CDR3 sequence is CASSSGSRANGYTF. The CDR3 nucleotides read TGCGCCAGCAGCTCCGGGAGTAGGGCTAATGGCTACACCTTC.

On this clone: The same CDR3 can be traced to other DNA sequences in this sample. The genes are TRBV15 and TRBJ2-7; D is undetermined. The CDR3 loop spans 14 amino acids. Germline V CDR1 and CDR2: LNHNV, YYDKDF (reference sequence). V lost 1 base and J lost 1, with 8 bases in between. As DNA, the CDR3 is TGTGCCACCAGCAGAGTTGGCTCTTCCTACGAGCAGTACTTC. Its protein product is CATSRVGSSYEQYF.

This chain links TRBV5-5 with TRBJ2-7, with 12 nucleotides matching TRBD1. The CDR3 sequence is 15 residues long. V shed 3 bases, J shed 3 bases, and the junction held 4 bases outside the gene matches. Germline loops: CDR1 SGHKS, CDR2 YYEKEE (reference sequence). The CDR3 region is CASSSGTGGYYEQYF. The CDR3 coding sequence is TGTGCCAGCAGCTCAGGGACAGGGGGCTACTACGAGCAGTACTTC.

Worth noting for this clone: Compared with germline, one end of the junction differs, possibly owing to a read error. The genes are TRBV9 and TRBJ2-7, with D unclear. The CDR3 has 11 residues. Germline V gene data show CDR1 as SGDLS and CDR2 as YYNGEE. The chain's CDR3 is CASNPSHEQYF. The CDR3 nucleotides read TGTGCCAGCAACCCCTCCCACGAGCAGTACTTC. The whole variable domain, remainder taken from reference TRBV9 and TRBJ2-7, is DSGVTQTPKHLITATGQRVTLRCSPRSGDLSVYWYQQSLDQGLQFLIQYYNGEERAKGNILERFSAQQFPDLHSELNLSSLELGDSALYFCASNPSHEQYFGPGTRLTVT.

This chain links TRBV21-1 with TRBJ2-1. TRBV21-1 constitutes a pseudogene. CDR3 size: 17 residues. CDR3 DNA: TGTGCCAGCAGCCTAAATTGGGATCGCGGCTCCTACAATGAGCAGTTCTTC. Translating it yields CASSLNWDRGSYNEQFF.

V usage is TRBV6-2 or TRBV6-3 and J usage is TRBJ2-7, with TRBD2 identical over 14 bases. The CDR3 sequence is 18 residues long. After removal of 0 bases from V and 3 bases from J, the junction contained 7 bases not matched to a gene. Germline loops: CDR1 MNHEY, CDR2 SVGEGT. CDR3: CASSYSRTSGGRYYEQYF. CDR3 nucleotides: TGTGCCAGCAGTTACTCACGGACTAGCGGGGGGCGATACTACGAGCAGTACTTC.

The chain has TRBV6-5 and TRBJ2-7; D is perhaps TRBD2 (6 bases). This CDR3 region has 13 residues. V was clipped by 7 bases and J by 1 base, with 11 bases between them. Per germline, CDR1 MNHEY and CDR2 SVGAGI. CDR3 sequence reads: CASKRSGSYEQYF. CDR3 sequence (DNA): TGTGCCAGCAAAAGGAGCGGGTCCTACGAGCAGTACTTC.

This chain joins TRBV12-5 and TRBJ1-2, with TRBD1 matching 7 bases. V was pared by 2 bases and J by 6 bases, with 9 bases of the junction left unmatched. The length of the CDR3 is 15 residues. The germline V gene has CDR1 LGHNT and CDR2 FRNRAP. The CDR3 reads CASGLFPTGRDGYTF. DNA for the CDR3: TGTGCTAGTGGTTTGTTTCCGACAGGGCGAGATGGCTACACCTTC.

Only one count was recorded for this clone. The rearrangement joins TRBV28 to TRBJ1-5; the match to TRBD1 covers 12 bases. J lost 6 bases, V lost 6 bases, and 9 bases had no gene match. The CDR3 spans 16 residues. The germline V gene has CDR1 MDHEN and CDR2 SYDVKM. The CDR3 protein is CASRNPGTGGGQPQHF. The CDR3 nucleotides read TGTGCCAGCAGGAATCCCGGGACAGGGGGCGGTCAGCCCCAGCATTTT.

CDR3 sequence: CASSPQPGLLNTEAFF. The DNA of the CDR3 is TGTGCCAGCAGCCCTCAGCCGGGGTTGTTGAACACTGAAGCTTTCTTT. The chain links TRBV5-4 to TRBJ1-1; D gene ambiguous. Germline V lookup: CDR1 SGHNT, CDR2 YYREEE (reference sequence). The CDR3 contains 16 residues. Trimming pared 4 bases from V and 0 bases from J, leaving 16 bases between.

CDR3 amino acids: CASSLEATGTGNTIYF. CDR3 in DNA: TGTGCCAGCAGCTTAGAAGCGACAGGGACTGGAAACACCATATATTTT. The gene calls are TRBV7-2 and TRBJ1-3, with TRBD1 identical over 7 bases. The germline CDR1 and CDR2 sequences are SGHTA and FQGNSA. The CDR3 has 16 residues. V gave up 1 base and J gave up 2 bases; unmatched junction bases: 5. Drawing the rest from reference TRBV7-2 and TRBJ1-3, the complete variable domain is GAGVSQSPSNKVTEKGKDVELRCDPISGHTALYWYRQSLGQGLEFLIYFQGNSAPDKSGLPSDRFSAERTGGSVSTLTIQRTQQEDSAVYLCASSLEATGTGNTIYFGEGSWLTVV.

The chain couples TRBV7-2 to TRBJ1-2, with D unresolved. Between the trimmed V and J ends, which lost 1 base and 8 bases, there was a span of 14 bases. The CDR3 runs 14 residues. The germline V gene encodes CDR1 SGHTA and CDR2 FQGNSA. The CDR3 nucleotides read TGTGCCAGCAGCTTAGTGTTGGCGGGTCGGGGCTACACCTTC. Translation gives CASSLVLAGRGYTF.

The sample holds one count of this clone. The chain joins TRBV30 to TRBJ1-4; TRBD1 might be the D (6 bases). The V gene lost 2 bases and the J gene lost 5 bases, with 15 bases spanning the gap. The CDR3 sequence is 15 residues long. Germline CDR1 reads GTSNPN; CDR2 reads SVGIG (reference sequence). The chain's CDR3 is CAWSRAGDMNEKLFF. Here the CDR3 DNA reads TGTGCCTGGAGTCGAGCCGGGGACATGAATGAAAAACTGTTTTTT.

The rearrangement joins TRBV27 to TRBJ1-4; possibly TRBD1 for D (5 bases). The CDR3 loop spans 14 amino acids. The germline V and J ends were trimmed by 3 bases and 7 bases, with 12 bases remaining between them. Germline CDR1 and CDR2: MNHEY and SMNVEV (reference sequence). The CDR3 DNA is TGTGCCAGCAGTTTTCAGGGAGTTGGTGAAAAACTGTTTTTT. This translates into CASSFQGVGEKLFF. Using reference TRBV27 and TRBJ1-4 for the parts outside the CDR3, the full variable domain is EAQVTQNPRYLITVTGKKLTVTCSQNMNHEYMSWYRQDPGLGLRQIYYSMNVEVTDKGDVPEGYKVSRKEKRNFPLILESPSPNQTSLYFCASSFQGVGEKLFFGSGTQLSVL.

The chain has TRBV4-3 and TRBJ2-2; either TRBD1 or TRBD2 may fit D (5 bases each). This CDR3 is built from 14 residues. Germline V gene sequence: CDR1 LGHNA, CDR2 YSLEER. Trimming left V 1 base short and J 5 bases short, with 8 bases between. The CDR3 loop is CASSQGGATGELFF. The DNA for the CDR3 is TGCGCCAGCAGCCAAGGAGGGGCGACCGGGGAGCTGTTTTTT.

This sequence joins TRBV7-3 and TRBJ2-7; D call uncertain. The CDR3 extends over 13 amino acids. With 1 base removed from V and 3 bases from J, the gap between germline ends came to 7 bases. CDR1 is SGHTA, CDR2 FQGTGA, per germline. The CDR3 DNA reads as TGTGCCAGCAGCTTAAAGGGCGGCTACGAGCAGTACTTC. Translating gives CASSLKGGYEQYF.

DNA of the CDR3: TGTGCCAGCAGCCCCGTACTTGCGACAGCTATTATGAACACTGAAGCTTTCTTT. Encoded protein: CASSPVLATAIMNTEAFF. The chain combines TRBV7-8 with TRBJ1-1; TRBD1 might be the D (5 bases). This CDR3 has 18 residues. Germline V CDR1 and CDR2: SGHVS, FQNEAQ. The V gene lost 5 bases and the J gene lost 0 bases, with 22 bases spanning the gap. The whole variable domain, filled in from reference TRBV7-8 and TRBJ1-1, reads GAGVSQSPRYKVAKRGQDVALRCDPISGHVSLFWYQQALGQGPEFLTYFQNEAQLDKSGLPSDRFFAERPEGSVSTLKIQRTQQEDSAVYLCASSPVLATAIMNTEAFFGQGTRLTVV.

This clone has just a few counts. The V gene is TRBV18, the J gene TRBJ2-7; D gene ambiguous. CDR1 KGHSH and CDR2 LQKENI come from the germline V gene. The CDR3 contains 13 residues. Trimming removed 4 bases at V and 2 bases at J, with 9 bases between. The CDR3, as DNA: TGTGCCAGCTCACTTGGTGACACCTACGAGCAGTACTTC. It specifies CASSLGDTYEQYF.

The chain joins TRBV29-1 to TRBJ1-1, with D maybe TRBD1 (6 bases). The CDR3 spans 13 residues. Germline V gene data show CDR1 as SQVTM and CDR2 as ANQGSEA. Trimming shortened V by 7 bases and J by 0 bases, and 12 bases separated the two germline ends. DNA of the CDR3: TGCAGCGCGCAGGGGAGACTGAACACTGAAGCTTTCTTT. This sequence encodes CSAQGRLNTEAFF.

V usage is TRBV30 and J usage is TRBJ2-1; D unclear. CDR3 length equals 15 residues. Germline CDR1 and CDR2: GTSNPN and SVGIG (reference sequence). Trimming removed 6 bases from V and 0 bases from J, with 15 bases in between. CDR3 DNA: TGTGCCTGTCTAGACAAAAGAGTCTCCTACAATGAGCAGTTCTTC. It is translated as CACLDKRVSYNEQFF.

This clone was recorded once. CDR3: CASQVSTGGFYEQYF. CDR3 nucleotide sequence: TGTGCCAGTCAGGTCTCGACAGGGGGCTTCTACGAGCAGTACTTC. The V and J genes are TRBV6-5 and TRBJ2-7; 10 bases match TRBD1. Germline lookup yields CDR1 MNHEY and CDR2 SVGAGI. V lost 9 bases and J lost 3; bases outside the gene matches: 11. This CDR3 comprises 15 residues.

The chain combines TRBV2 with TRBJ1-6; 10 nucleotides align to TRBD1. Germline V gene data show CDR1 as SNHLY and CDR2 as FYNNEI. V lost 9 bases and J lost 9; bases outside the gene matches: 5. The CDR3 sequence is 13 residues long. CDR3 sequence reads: CASPGQGTSPLHF. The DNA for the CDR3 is TGTGCCAGTCCGGGACAGGGGACTTCACCCCTCCACTTT.

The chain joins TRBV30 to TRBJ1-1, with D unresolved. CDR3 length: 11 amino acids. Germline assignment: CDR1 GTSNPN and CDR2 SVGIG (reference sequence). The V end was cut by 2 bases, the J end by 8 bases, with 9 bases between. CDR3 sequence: CAWSLVTEAFF. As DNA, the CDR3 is TGTGCCTGGAGTTTAGTGACGGAAGCTTTCTTT. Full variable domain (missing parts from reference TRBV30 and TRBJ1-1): SQTIHQWPATLVQPVGSPLSLECTVEGTSNPNLYWYRQAAGRGLQLLFYSVGIGQISSEVPQNLSASRPQDRQFILSSKKLLLSDSGFYLCAWSLVTEAFFGQGTRLTVV.